This T cell receptor beta chain derives from a study of CD8 T cells in Susac syndrome. Across the study: The sequenced Susac syndrome patients included six who had clinically active disease and about 8 who were in remission.

The RNA input was 0.5 to 1 ug, and it was reverse transcribed with random hexamers. Amplification of TCR beta CDR3 by immunoSEQ multiplex PCR spanned 54 Vbeta and 13 Jbeta. TCRdb re-called the immunoSEQ multiplex PCR reads with MiXCR, one entry per CDR3 protein. The sample has about 130,000 distinct CDR3 sequences, approximately 96% seen once. Per the germline V gene, CDR1 is PRHDT and CDR2 is FYEKMQ (reference sequence). There are 11 residues in the CDR3. With 11 bases removed from V and 5 bases from J, the gap between germline ends came to 12 bases. TCR beta from blood CD8+ and CD4+ T cells was sequenced.

Material: CD8+ T cells from PBMCs. The TCR comes from a human donor with Susac syndrome. The V and J genes are TRBV13 and TRBJ1-1, with a tentative D call TRBD1 (5 bases). CDR3 region: CARRGGTEAFF. CDR3 bases: TGTGCCCGTCGGGGGGGGACTGAAGCTTTCTTT.